This T cell receptor beta chain derives from a study of OX40 agonist ivuxolimab in advanced cancers. Looking at the study overall: Ivuxolimab, an agonistic anti-OX40 (CD134) antibody, was given to patients.

The CDR3 has 14 residues. J gave up 8 bases and V 4 bases, and 10 bases lay outside the gene matches. Germline V CDR1 and CDR2: SEHNR, FQNEAQ (reference sequence). Findings and caveats of the study: The study did not work out the antigen specificity of the expanded peripheral T cells. Clonal expansion was among the lowest in partial responders at 0.1-3.0 mg/kg, especially CD8+.

Sequencing was performed with immunoSEQ multiplex PCR; in TCRdb, only in-frame clones are kept and a portion is missing. The sample holds 75,000 to 100,000 clones, approximately 89% seen once. To note about this clone: Its antigen is still unknown. Other DNA sequences in this sample translate to the same CDR3.

Sequencing was performed on CD4+ or CD8+ T cells sorted from blood, taken in a trial of the OX40 agonist ivuxolimab. The chain links TRBV7-9 to TRBJ1-2; 7 bases agree with TRBD1. The TCR originated in an adult with an advanced solid tumor such as melanoma, head and neck, liver or kidney cancer. The CDR3 region has the DNA TGTGCCAGCAGCTCCCGGACAGGAGGGGAAGGCTACACCTTC. Its protein is CASSSRTGGEGYTF.